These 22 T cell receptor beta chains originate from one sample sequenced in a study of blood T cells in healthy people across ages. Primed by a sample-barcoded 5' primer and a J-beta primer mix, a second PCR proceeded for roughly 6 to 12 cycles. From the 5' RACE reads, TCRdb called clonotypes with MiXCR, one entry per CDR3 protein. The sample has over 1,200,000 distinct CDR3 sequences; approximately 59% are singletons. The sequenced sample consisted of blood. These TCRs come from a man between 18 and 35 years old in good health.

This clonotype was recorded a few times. In nucleotides, the CDR3 is TGCAGCGTTGGAATGACAGCTGGGGCCAACGTCCTGACTTTC. It encodes CSVGMTAGANVLTF. The J gene is TRBJ2-6, the V gene TRBV29-1, with D possibly matching TRBD1 (5 bases). Germline lookup yields CDR1 SQVTM and CDR2 ANQGSEA. The CDR3 loop spans 14 amino acids. V was shortened by 4 bases and J by 2 bases, with 9 bases between the two germline ends.

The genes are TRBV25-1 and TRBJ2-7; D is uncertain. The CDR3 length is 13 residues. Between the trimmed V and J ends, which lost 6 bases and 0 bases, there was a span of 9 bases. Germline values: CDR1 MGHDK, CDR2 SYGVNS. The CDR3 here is CASRDRNSYEQYF. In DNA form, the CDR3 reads TGTGCCAGCAGGGACCGGAACTCCTACGAGCAGTACTTC.

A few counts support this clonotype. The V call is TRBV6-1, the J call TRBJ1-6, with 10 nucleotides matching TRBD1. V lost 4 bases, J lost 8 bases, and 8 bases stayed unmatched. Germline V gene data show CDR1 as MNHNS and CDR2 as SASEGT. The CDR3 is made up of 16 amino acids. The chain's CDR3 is CASSGSSGTGDSPLHF. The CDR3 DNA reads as TGTGCCAGCAGTGGTTCGAGCGGGACAGGGGATTCACCCCTCCACTTT.

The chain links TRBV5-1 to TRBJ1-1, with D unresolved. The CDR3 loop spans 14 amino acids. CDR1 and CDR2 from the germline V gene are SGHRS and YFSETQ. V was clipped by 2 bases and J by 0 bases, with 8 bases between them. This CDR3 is CASSFGHMNTEAFF. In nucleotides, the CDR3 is TGCGCCAGCAGCTTTGGGCATATGAACACTGAAGCTTTCTTT.

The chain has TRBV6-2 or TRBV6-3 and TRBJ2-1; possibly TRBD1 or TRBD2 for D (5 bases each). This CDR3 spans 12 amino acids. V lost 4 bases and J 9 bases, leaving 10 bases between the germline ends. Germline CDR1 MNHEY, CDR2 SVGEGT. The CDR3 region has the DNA TGTGCCAGCAGTTTTTTGGGGACTGAGCAGTTCTTC. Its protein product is CASSFLGTEQFF.

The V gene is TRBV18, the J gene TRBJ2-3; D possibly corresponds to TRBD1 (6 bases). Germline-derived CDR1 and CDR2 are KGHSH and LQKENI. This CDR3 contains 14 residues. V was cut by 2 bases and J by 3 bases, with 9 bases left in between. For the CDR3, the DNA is TGTGCCAGCTCACCAAAGGGGGAGACAGATACGCAGTATTTT. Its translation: CASSPKGETDTQYF.

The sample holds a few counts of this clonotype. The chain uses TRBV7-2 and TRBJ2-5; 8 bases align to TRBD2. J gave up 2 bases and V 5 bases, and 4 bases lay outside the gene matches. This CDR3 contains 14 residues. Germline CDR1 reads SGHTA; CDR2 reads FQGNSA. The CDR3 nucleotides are TGTGCCAGCAGCAGCGGGAGATTTCAAGAGACCCAGTACTTC. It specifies CASSSGRFQETQYF.

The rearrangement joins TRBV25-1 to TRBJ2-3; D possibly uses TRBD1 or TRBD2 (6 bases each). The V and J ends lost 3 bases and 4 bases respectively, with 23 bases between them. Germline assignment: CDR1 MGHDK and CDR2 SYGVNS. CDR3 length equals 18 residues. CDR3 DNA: TGTGCCAGCAGTGACCGTTCCGGGGGAGTCCCAGGGGCAGATACGCAGTATTTT. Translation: CASSDRSGGVPGADTQYF.

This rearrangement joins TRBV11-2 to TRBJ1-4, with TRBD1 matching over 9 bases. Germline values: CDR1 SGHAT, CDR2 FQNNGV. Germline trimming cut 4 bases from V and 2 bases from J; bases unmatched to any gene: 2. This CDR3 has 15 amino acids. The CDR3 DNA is TGTGCCAGCAGCTACGGACAGGGGACTAATGAAAAACTGTTTTTT. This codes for CASSYGQGTNEKLFF.

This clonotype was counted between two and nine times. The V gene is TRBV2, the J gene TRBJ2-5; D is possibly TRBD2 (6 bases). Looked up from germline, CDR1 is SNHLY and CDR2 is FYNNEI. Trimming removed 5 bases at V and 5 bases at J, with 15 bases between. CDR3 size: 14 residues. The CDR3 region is CASSPGTQYETQYF. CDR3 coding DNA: TGTGCCAGCAGTCCCGGGACTCAGTACGAGACCCAGTACTTC. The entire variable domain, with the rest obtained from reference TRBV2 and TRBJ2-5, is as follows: EPEVTQTPSHQVTQMGQEVILRCVPISNHLYFYWYRQILGQKVEFLVSFYNNEISEKSEIFDDQFSVERPDGSNFTLKIRSTKLEDSAMYFCASSPGTQYETQYFGPGTRLLVL.

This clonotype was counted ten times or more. The CDR3 DNA follows: TGCAGTGCTCACCTAGCGGGAGGTCCCTACAATGAGCAGTTCTTC. It specifies CSAHLAGGPYNEQFF. The chain recombines TRBV20-1 with TRBJ2-1; 11 bases line up with TRBD2. The V segment lost 5 bases and the J segment 2 bases; nucleotides outside the gene matches: 5. Germline CDR1 DFQATT, CDR2 SNEGSKA (reference sequence). The CDR3 is 15 residues long.

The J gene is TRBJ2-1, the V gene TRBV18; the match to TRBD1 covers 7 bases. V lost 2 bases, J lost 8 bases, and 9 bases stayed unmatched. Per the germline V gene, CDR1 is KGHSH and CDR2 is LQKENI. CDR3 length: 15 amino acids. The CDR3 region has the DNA TGTGCCAGCTCACCAGTGACAGGGCGAATGCATGAGCAGTTCTTC. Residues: CASSPVTGRMHEQFF.

The chain's CDR3 is CASSQILPGRNEKLFF. CDR3 sequence (DNA): TGTGCCAGCAGCCAGATCCTCCCAGGGAGAAATGAAAAACTGTTTTTT. The V gene is TRBV14, the J gene TRBJ1-4; D might be TRBD1 (5 bases). This CDR3 contains 16 residues. Deletions cut 3 bases from V and 5 bases from J, with 16 bases between. Germline CDR1 reads SGHDN; CDR2 reads FVKESK.

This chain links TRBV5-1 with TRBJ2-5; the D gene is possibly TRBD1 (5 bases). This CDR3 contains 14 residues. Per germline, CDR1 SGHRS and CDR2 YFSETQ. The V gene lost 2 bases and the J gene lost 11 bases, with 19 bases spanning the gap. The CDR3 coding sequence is TGCGCCAGCAGCTTAAGGGGCGACATATCAGAGCAGTACTTC. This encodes CASSLRGDISEQYF.

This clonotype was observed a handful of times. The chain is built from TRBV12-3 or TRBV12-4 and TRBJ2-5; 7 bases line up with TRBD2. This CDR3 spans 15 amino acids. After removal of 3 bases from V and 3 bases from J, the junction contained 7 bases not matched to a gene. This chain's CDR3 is CASSFRREIEETQYF. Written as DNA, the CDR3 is TGTGCCAGCAGTTTCAGGCGGGAGATTGAAGAGACCCAGTACTTC.

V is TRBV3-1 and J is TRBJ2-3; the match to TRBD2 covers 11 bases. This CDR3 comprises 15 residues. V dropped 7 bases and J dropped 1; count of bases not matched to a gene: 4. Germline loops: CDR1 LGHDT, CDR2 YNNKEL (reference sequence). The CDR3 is CASTQTSGGTDTQYF. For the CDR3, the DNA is TGTGCCAGCACCCAGACTAGCGGGGGCACAGATACGCAGTATTTT.

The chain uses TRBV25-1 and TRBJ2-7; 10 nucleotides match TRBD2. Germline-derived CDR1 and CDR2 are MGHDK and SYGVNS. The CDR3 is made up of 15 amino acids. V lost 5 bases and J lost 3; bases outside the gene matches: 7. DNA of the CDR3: TGTGCCAGCAGTACCCTAGCGGGGGTCAACTACGAGCAGTACTTC. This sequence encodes CASSTLAGVNYEQYF.

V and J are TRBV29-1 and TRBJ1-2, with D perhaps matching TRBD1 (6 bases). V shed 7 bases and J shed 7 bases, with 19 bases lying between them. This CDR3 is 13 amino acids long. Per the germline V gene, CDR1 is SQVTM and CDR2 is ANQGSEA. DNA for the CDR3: TGCAGCGCACCGGGACACCCGATGGGTGGCTACACCTTC. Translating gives CSAPGHPMGGYTF. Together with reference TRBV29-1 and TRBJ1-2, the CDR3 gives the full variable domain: SAVISQKPSRDICQRGTSLTIQCQVDSQVTMMFWYRQQPGQSLTLIATANQGSEATYESGFVIDKFPISRPNLTFSTLTVSNMSPEDSSIYLCSAPGHPMGGYTFGSGTRLTVV.

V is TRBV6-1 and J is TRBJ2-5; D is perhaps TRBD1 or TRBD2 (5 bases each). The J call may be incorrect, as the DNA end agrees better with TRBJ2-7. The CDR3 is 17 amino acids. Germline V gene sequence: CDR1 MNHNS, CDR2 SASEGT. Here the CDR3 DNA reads TGTGCCAGCAGTGAAAGCGTGTGGGGGACCGAGGCTATCGAGCAGTACTTC. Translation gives CASSESVWGTEAIEQYF.

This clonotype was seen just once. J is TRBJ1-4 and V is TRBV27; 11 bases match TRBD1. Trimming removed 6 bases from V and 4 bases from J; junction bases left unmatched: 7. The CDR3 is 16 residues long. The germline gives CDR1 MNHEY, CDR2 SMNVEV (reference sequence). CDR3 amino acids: CASSMDRGQINEKLFF. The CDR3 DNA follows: TGTGCCAGCAGCATGGACAGGGGGCAGATTAATGAAAAACTGTTTTTT.

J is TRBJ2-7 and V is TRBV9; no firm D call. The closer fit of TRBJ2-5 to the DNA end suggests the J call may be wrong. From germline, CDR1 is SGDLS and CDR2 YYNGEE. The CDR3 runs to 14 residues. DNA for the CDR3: TGTGCCAGCAGCGTGACTGGGGATCAAGAGACCCAGTACTTC. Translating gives CASSVTGDQETQYF.

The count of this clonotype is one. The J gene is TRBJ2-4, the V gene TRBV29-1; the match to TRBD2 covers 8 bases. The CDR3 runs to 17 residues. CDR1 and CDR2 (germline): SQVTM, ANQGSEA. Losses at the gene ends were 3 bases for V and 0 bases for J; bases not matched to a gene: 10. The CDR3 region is CSVDGLAGSLAKNIQYF. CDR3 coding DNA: TGCAGCGTTGATGGTTTAGCGGGATCCCTAGCCAAAAACATTCAGTACTTC.